Listed below are T cell receptor beta chains from one sample, sequenced in a study of T-cell memory formation after mild COVID-19. MiXCR, run by TCRdb on the 5' RACE reads, gives a single entry per CDR3 protein. The sample contains 360,000 or so distinct CDR3 sequences, 25% to 30% of which appear only once. The sequenced sample was PBMCs or a T cell subset sorted from them (not recorded which). These receptors were taken from an adult woman who had mild COVID-19 (a few samples of this study predate the infection). Cell type and time point are not known. Each CDR3 is given with its conserved first and last residue. D genes are given only for firm matches. Some rows have no size entry. The others give once, few or many, or a class for an expanded clone.

>TRBJ2-2|-|-|TRBV5-1
CASSLSRVGNTGELFF
TGCGCCAGCAGCTTGAGCAGGGTTGGGAACACCGGGGAGCTGTTTTTT
>TRBJ2-7|-|few|TRBV7-2
CASSSQGGYEQYF
TGTGCCAGCAGCTCCCAGGGAGGCTACGAGCAGTACTTC
>TRBJ2-3|-|-|TRBV7-9
CASSGTGQSTDTQYF
TGTGCCAGCAGCGGGACTGGACAGTCCACAGATACGCAGTATTTT
>TRBJ1-2|-|few|TRBV12-3/TRBV12-4
CASSWDGYGYTF
TGTGCCAGCAGTTGGGACGGGTATGGCTACACCTTC
>TRBJ2-7|TRBD1|few|TRBV6-1
CASSERGQREQYF
TGTGCCAGCAGTGAAAGGGGGCAGCGCGAGCAGTACTTC
>TRBJ2-6|TRBD1|few|TRBV10-3
CAISRQGERSGANVLTF
TGTGCCATCAGCAGACAGGGGGAAAGATCTGGGGCCAACGTCCTGACTTTC
>TRBJ2-1|-|-|TRBV24-1
CATSDHVLNEQFF
TGTGCCACCAGTGATCACGTCCTGAATGAGCAGTTCTTC
>TRBJ2-2|-|-|TRBV29-1
CSVWDLGELFF
TGCAGCGTTTGGGACCTCGGGGAGCTGTTTTTT
>TRBJ2-5|-|-|TRBV27
CASSSYQLSGLQETQYF
TGTGCCAGCAGTTCCTATCAACTATCGGGGCTCCAAGAGACCCAGTACTTC
>TRBJ2-5|TRBD1|-|TRBV24-1
CATSDLGDSYQETQYF
TGTGCCACCAGTGATTTGGGGGACAGTTACCAAGAGACCCAGTACTTC
>TRBJ2-7|-|-|TRBV20-1
CSARPRWGRVHEQYF
TGCAGTGCTAGACCCCGGTGGGGCAGGGTCCACGAGCAGTACTTC
>TRBJ2-3|TRBD2|many|TRBV7-3
CASSFGLAGALGDTQYF
TGTGCCAGCAGCTTCGGACTAGCGGGAGCTCTGGGAGATACGCAGTATTTT
>TRBJ2-2|TRBD2|many|TRBV11-2
CASSFRTSGAAGELFF
TGTGCCAGCAGCTTTAGGACTAGCGGGGCAGCCGGGGAGCTGTTTTTT
>TRBJ1-5|-|many|TRBV3-1
CASSQVPGRGQPQHF
TGTGCCAGCAGCCAAGTTCCGGGCAGGGGTCAGCCCCAGCATTTT
>TRBJ1-5|TRBD1|few|TRBV4-1
CASSQEGRGREPQHF
TGCGCCAGCAGCCAAGAGGGGAGGGGGCGAGAGCCCCAGCATTTT
>TRBJ1-1|-|-|TRBV11-2
CASSLSRLDTEAFF
TGTGCCAGCAGCTTATCCCGTTTGGACACTGAAGCTTTCTTT
>TRBJ1-1|TRBD1|-|TRBV19
CASSPRGRANTEAFF
TGTGCCAGTAGTCCCAGGGGGAGGGCGAACACTGAAGCTTTCTTT
>TRBJ2-2|-|-|TRBV4-3
CASRRAENTGELFF
TGCGCCAGCAGGAGAGCGGAGAACACCGGGGAGCTGTTTTTT
>TRBJ2-1|TRBD2|-|TRBV6-5
CASSYSGTEQFF
TGTGCCAGCAGTTATAGCGGGACCGAGCAGTTCTTC
>TRBJ1-5|-|few|TRBV20-1
CSARDLVGSRGPQHF
TGCAGTGCTAGAGATCTTGTTGGCAGTCGGGGGCCCCAGCATTTT
>TRBJ1-1|-|-|TRBV6-2/TRBV6-3
CASKEGLQTEAFF
TGTGCCAGCAAGGAGGGACTTCAAACTGAAGCTTTCTTT
>TRBJ1-1|-|-|TRBV30
CAWNDLNTEAFF
TGTGCCTGGAATGACCTGAACACTGAAGCTTTCTTT
>TRBJ1-2|TRBD1|-|TRBV9
CASSAPGGPNYGYTF
TGTGCCAGCAGCGCCCCAGGGGGACCTAACTATGGCTACACCTTC
>TRBJ2-2|-|-|TRBV2
CASSEAPPGDRTGELFF
TGTGCCAGCAGTGAAGCCCCCCCAGGGGATCGGACCGGGGAGCTGTTTTTT
>TRBJ1-4|-|-|TRBV4-1
CASSPRAGANEKLFF
TGCGCCAGCAGCCCGCGAGCCGGCGCCAATGAAAAACTGTTTTTT
>TRBJ2-7|-|-|TRBV3-1
CASSQGRGGSYEQYF
TGTGCCAGCAGCCAAGGTCGAGGGGGGAGCTACGAGCAGTACTTC
>TRBJ2-6|TRBD1|-|TRBV12-3/TRBV12-4
CASRLGDRGGPGANVLTF
TGTGCCAGCAGGCTTGGGGACAGGGGAGGGCCTGGGGCCAACGTCCTGACTTTC
>TRBJ2-7|-|few|TRBV9
CASSVDRDTSYEQYF
TGTGCCAGCAGCGTAGACCGGGACACCTCCTACGAGCAGTACTTC
>TRBJ2-1|-|-|TRBV5-1
CASSLEATRVKFF
TGCGCCAGCAGCTTGGAGGCCACCCGCGTTAAGTTCTTC
>TRBJ2-3|-|-|TRBV3-1
CASSQDYGITDTQYF
TGTGCCAGCAGCCAAGATTACGGGATCACAGATACGCAGTATTTT
>TRBJ2-1|-|-|TRBV9
CASSPSPMNEQFF
TGTGCCAGCAGCCCGAGCCCGATGAATGAGCAGTTCTTC
>TRBJ2-7|-|-|TRBV5-6
CASSFADNPYEQYF
TGTGCCAGCAGCTTCGCAGACAACCCCTACGAGCAGTACTTC
>TRBJ2-1|TRBD2|-|TRBV23-1
CASSQSRPSGGLYNEQFF
TGCGCCAGCAGTCAATCGAGACCCAGCGGGGGGCTTTACAATGAGCAGTTCTTC
>TRBJ1-2|TRBD1|-|TRBV6-1
CASSELTGENYGYTF
TGTGCCAGCAGTGAACTGACAGGGGAAAACTATGGCTACACCTTC
>TRBJ2-7|-|few|TRBV20-1
CSAIPGPPYEQYF
TGCAGTGCCATCCCGGGACCCCCCTACGAGCAGTACTTC
>TRBJ2-1|TRBD2|-|TRBV24-1
CATSDSSGRVNNEQFF
TGTGCCACCAGTGATTCTAGCGGGAGGGTAAACAATGAGCAGTTCTTC
>TRBJ2-7|TRBD2|-|TRBV20-1
CSASGRARNEQYF
TGCAGTGCTAGCGGGAGGGCCAGGAACGAGCAGTACTTC
>TRBJ2-3|-|many|TRBV7-2
CASSSRATDTQYF
TGTGCCAGCAGCTCCCGAGCCACAGATACGCAGTATTTT
>TRBJ2-1|TRBD2|-|TRBV5-4
CASSSREGEQFF
TGTGCCAGCAGCTCCCGGGAGGGTGAGCAGTTCTTC
>TRBJ2-7|TRBD2|-|TRBV12-3/TRBV12-4
CASSSGTTGDEQYF
TGTGCCAGCAGCTCCGGGACTACGGGGGACGAGCAGTACTTC
>TRBJ2-1|-|few|TRBV7-6
CASSPTVRPNEQFF
TGTGCCAGCAGCCCAACGGTGCGGCCCAATGAGCAGTTCTTC
>TRBJ1-2|-|few|TRBV12-3/TRBV12-4
CASSLRNYGYTF
TGTGCCAGCAGTTTGCGGAACTATGGCTACACCTTC
>TRBJ2-2|-|-|TRBV18
CASPAAGPNTGELFF
TGTGCCAGCCCCGCGGCGGGACCGAACACCGGGGAGCTGTTTTTT
>TRBJ1-5|TRBD1|few|TRBV5-1
CASSFGQGNQPQHF
TGCGCCAGCAGCTTTGGACAGGGCAATCAGCCCCAGCATTTT
>TRBJ2-2|TRBD2|few|TRBV3-1
CASSQGDYPTGELFF
TGTGCCAGCAGCCAAGGGGACTACCCTACCGGGGAGCTGTTTTTT
>TRBJ2-3|-|-|TRBV7-2
CASSWRQTSDTQYF
TGTGCCAGCAGCTGGCGACAGACATCAGATACGCAGTATTTT
>TRBJ2-3|-|few|TRBV29-1
CSARPGLTEDTQYF
TGCAGCGCCCGACCGGGCCTCACCGAGGATACGCAGTATTTT
>TRBJ2-3|-|-|TRBV20-1
CSAPPMDTQYF
TGCAGTGCTCCCCCGATGGATACGCAGTATTTT
>TRBJ2-2|-|-|TRBV30
CAWSSPGVRTGELFF
TGTGCCTGGAGTTCGCCAGGGGTACGAACCGGGGAGCTGTTTTTT
>TRBJ1-3|-|few|TRBV11-2
CASSLDLGNSGNTIYF
TGTGCCAGCAGCTTAGATCTAGGTAATTCTGGAAACACCATATATTTT
>TRBJ2-1|-|-|TRBV4-3
CASSPRTNGRNEQFF
TGCGCCAGCAGCCCACGAACTAACGGACGCAATGAGCAGTTCTTC
>TRBJ2-5|-|few|TRBV5-1
CASSFGRRFETQYF
TGCGCCAGCAGCTTCGGGCGCCGATTCGAGACCCAGTACTTC
>TRBJ2-5|-|-|TRBV29-1
CSPIDTGTQYF
TGCAGCCCGATCGACACGGGGACCCAGTACTTC